The 19 T cell receptor beta chains below were found in one sample sequenced in a study of radiation and T cells in renal cell carcinoma. Clones were sequenced by immunoSEQ multiplex PCR, and TCRdb holds only the in-frame ones, with some missing. The repertoire holds roughly 120,000 clones, roughly four fifths seen once, with under 4% in the top ten. The time point denotes: baseline pretreatment blood. Treatment described: 15 Gy SBRT to primary tumor, nephrectomy 4 weeks later. Source: blood, taken from a patient whose treatment included radiotherapy and nephrectomy. Receptors originate from an older woman with renal cell carcinoma.

The V and J genes are TRBV30 and TRBJ2-3, with D hard to call. The CDR3 extends over 13 amino acids. Per the germline V gene, CDR1 is GTSNPN and CDR2 is SVGIG (reference sequence). Trimming left V 5 bases short and J 1 base short, with 10 bases between. CDR3 protein: CAWGPTGTDTQYF. The CDR3 DNA follows: TGTGCCTGGGGCCCGACGGGCACAGATACGCAGTATTTT.

The CDR3 loop reads CASSVSGGLYNEQFF. As DNA, the CDR3 is TGTGCCAGCAGCGTAAGCGGGGGCCTCTACAATGAGCAGTTCTTC. The chain employs TRBV9 and TRBJ2-1; 8 bases align to TRBD2. The CDR3 contains 15 residues. Trimming took 1 base from V and 3 from J; bases not matched to a gene: 3. Germline V CDR1 and CDR2: SGDLS, YYNGEE.

The genes are TRBV10-3 and TRBJ1-1; no definite D call. Germline CDR1 reads ENHRY; CDR2 reads SYGVKD. With 6 bases removed from V and 5 bases from J, the gap between germline ends came to 13 bases. This CDR3 spans 13 amino acids. CDR3 coding DNA: TGTGCCATCAGACTTTCTCGGGAAACTGAAGCTTTCTTT. This gives the protein CAIRLSRETEAFF.

This clone was observed once. The rearrangement uses TRBV9 and TRBJ1-5; D is uncertain. Germline CDR1 reads SGDLS; CDR2 reads YYNGEE. This CDR3 region has 14 residues. With 4 bases removed from V and 3 bases from J, the gap between germline ends came to 11 bases. CDR3 DNA sequence: TGTGCCAGCAGCTCAGAACAGAACAATCAGCCCCAGCATTTT. The encoded protein is CASSSEQNNQPQHF.

The J gene is TRBJ2-7, the V gene TRBV7-3; no clear D. This CDR3 comprises 13 residues. V lost 8 bases to trimming and J lost 7 bases, with 18 bases between them. Germline values: CDR1 SGHTA, CDR2 FQGTGA. CDR3 nucleotides: TGTGCCAGCGGCGCTAGAAACCCTCCGGAGCAGTACTTC. It encodes CASGARNPPEQYF.

V is TRBV7-9 and J is TRBJ1-6, with 7 bases lining up with TRBD1. J gave up 7 bases and V 2 bases, and 5 bases lay outside the gene matches. Germline-derived CDR1 and CDR2 are SEHNR and FQNEAQ (reference sequence). The CDR3 is 15 amino acids. DNA of the CDR3: TGTGCCAGCAGCTTATTACAGGGGCTCAATTCACCCCTCCACTTT. Residues: CASSLLQGLNSPLHF.

This rearrangement joins TRBV19 to TRBJ1-5, with TRBD1 matching 9 bases. The CDR3 totals 15 residues. The V segment lost 3 bases and the J segment 9 bases; nucleotides outside the gene matches: 9. CDR1 and CDR2 from the germline V gene are LNHDA and SQIVND (reference sequence). The CDR3 DNA reads as TGTGCCAGTAGTATGGGACAGGGCCTTAAGGGGCCCCAGCATTTT. Translating it yields CASSMGQGLKGPQHF.

This chain links TRBV13 with TRBJ2-3, with a tentative D call TRBD1 (6 bases). CDR3 length equals 16 residues. Germline CDR1 and CDR2: PRHDT and FYEKMQ (reference sequence). V lost 2 bases, J lost 2 bases, and 14 bases lay in between. The CDR3 nucleotides read TGTGCCAGCAGCTTACGAAGTGGGGGCTACACAGATACGCAGTATTTT. It translates to CASSLRSGGYTDTQYF.

V gene TRBV9 combines with J gene TRBJ1-2; D unresolved. V lost 2 bases, J lost 4 bases, and 15 bases lay in between. The CDR3 is 15 amino acids. CDR1 SGDLS and CDR2 YYNGEE come from the germline V gene. Here the CDR3 reads CASSVPPPELYGYTF. CDR3 in DNA: TGTGCCAGCAGCGTTCCGCCCCCAGAACTCTATGGCTACACCTTC.

This sequence joins TRBV7-9 and TRBJ2-5; D is perhaps TRBD2 (5 bases). V lost 1 base and J 2 bases, leaving 8 bases between the germline ends. There are 14 residues in the CDR3. The germline V gene has CDR1 SEHNR and CDR2 FQNEAQ (reference sequence). CDR3 amino acids: CASSLVGAQETQYF. The CDR3 DNA sequence: TGTGCCAGCAGCTTAGTGGGAGCTCAAGAGACCCAGTACTTC. The whole variable domain, remainder taken from reference TRBV7-9 and TRBJ2-5, is DTGVSQNPRHKITKRGQNVTFRCDPISEHNRLYWYRQTLGQGPEFLTYFQNEAQLEKSRLLSDRFSAERPKGSFSTLEIQRTEQGDSAMYLCASSLVGAQETQYFGPGTRLLVL.

This clone was recorded once. V gene TRBV27 combines with J gene TRBJ1-4; D uncertain. CDR3 size: 14 residues. V lost 6 bases and J 3 bases, leaving 11 bases between the germline ends. From germline, CDR1 is MNHEY and CDR2 SMNVEV (reference sequence). In nucleotides, the CDR3 is TGTGCCAGCAGCCTCCGCCAAGCTAATGAAAAACTGTTTTTT. This codes for CASSLRQANEKLFF.

The rearrangement uses TRBV18 and TRBJ2-3, with D hard to call. V lost 1 base to trimming and J lost 2 bases, with 4 bases between them. CDR3 length: 13 residues. In germline, CDR1 is KGHSH, CDR2 LQKENI. CDR3 loop: CASSPLATDTQYF. The CDR3 DNA follows: TGTGCCAGCTCACCACTAGCCACAGATACGCAGTATTTT.

This clone was found once. The chain joins TRBV6-1 to TRBJ1-1; 8 bases align to TRBD1. The CDR3 contains 14 residues. The V gene end was trimmed by 6 bases and the J gene end by 4 bases; junction bases not matched to a gene: 7. Germline V gene data show CDR1 as MNHNS and CDR2 as SASEGT. The CDR3 sequence is CASRLQGVGTEAFF. For the CDR3, the DNA is TGTGCCAGCAGATTACAGGGGGTCGGCACTGAAGCTTTCTTT.

V is TRBV6-5 and J is TRBJ2-7; D may be TRBD1 or TRBD2 (5 bases each). The CDR3 spans 15 residues. Germline loops: CDR1 MNHEY, CDR2 SVGAGI. Trimming took off 6 bases at V and 2 bases at J, with 17 bases between the two ends. As DNA, the CDR3 is TGTGCCAGCAGAAAGATTCGGGACCGAACCTACGAGCAGTACTTC. Translated: CASRKIRDRTYEQYF.

The rearrangement joins TRBV5-1 to TRBJ2-5, with 7 bases aligning to TRBD1. Germline V gene data show CDR1 as SGHRS and CDR2 as YFSETQ. This CDR3 region has 15 residues. V shed 7 bases and J 1 base; nucleotides not matched to a gene: 10. Here the CDR3 DNA reads TGCGCCAGCGGCCAGACAGGGAACCTCCAAGAGACCCAGTACTTC. It is translated as CASGQTGNLQETQYF.

The chain combines TRBV28 with TRBJ2-5; D possibly corresponds to TRBD1 (6 bases). The CDR3 length is 15 residues. Per the germline V gene, CDR1 is MDHEN and CDR2 is SYDVKM. V gave up 5 bases and J gave up 1 base, with 14 bases separating them. CDR3: CASSDRSLPQETQYF. The CDR3, as DNA: TGTGCCAGCAGTGACAGGAGCCTTCCCCAAGAGACCCAGTACTTC.

The table lists this clone with a count of one. The V gene is TRBV18, the J gene TRBJ2-7, with 7 bases identical to TRBD2. This CDR3 region has 16 residues. J gave up 6 bases and V 2 bases, and 13 bases lay outside the gene matches. In germline, CDR1 is KGHSH, CDR2 LQKENI. For the CDR3, the DNA is TGTGCCAGCTCACCATCACGGGCGGGAGTCGGGGGCGAGCAGTACTTC. Protein product: CASSPSRAGVGGEQYF.

The chain links TRBV29-1 to TRBJ1-2, with TRBD1 identical over 9 bases. CDR1 and CDR2 (germline): SQVTM, ANQGSEA. Germline trimming cut 4 bases from V and 5 bases from J; bases unmatched to any gene: 8. There are 14 residues in the CDR3. CDR3 nucleotide sequence: TGCAGCGTTGGTCCCACAGGGGGCGCATATGGCTACACCTTC. The encoded protein is CSVGPTGGAYGYTF.

The J gene is TRBJ1-3, the V gene TRBV19; D is undetermined. There are 14 residues in the CDR3. V was trimmed by 3 bases and J by 0 bases, leaving 6 bases between them. CDR1 and CDR2 from the germline V gene are LNHDA and SQIVND (reference sequence). CDR3 coding DNA: TGTGCCAGTAGTATTAGGAGCTCTGGAAACACCATATATTTT. Its translation is CASSIRSSGNTIYF.